Presented here are 16 T cell receptor beta chains from one specimen sequenced in a study of blood T cell repertoires in COVID-19. Generated by immunoSEQ multiplex PCR, the TCRdb table keeps only in-frame clones and is missing some. The table has 60,000 or so clones, about 90% seen once; the top ten hold just under 8.5%. Sequencing was performed on peripheral blood. The receptors derive from a human donor with active COVID-19. The donor label of this sample is uncertain.

Concerning this clone: At one of its ends the junction is not consistent with the germline gene, which may arise from a read error. The sample contains more than one DNA sequence encoding this CDR3. V and J are TRBV20-1 and TRBJ2-7; unclear D gene. The CDR3 sequence is 11 residues long. Per the germline V gene, CDR1 is DFQATT and CDR2 is SNEGSKA (reference sequence). Here the CDR3 reads CSARDNYEQYF. As DNA, the CDR3 is TGCAGTGCTCGAGACAACTACGAGCAGTACTTC.

The chain carries TRBV29-1 and TRBJ2-3; 12 nucleotides align to TRBD2. Germline CDR1 is SQVTM and CDR2 is ANQGSEA. Trimming cost V 3 bases and J 0 bases; bases outside gene matches: 16. The length of the CDR3 is 20 residues. The chain's CDR3 is CSVDRTSGIYLRRSTDTQYF. The CDR3 DNA reads TGCAGCGTTGATCGGACTAGCGGGATTTATTTGCGACGCAGCACAGATACGCAGTATTTT.

This clone was counted between two and nine times. V usage is TRBV27 and J usage is TRBJ2-2; TRBD1 aligns across 9 bases. The CDR3 has 16 amino acids. Germline V gene data show CDR1 as MNHEY and CDR2 as SMNVEV (reference sequence). J was trimmed by 4 bases and V by 5 bases; bases with no gene match: 8. The CDR3 coding sequence is TGTGCCAGCAGTCCCTACAGGGGGCGCAGCACCGGGGAGCTGTTTTTT. Protein: CASSPYRGRSTGELFF.

This clone was seen just once. The chain combines TRBV30 with TRBJ2-7; 9 positions match TRBD2. The CDR3 is 13 residues long. From germline, CDR1 is GTSNPN and CDR2 SVGIG (reference sequence). Unmatched junction bases numbered 1, after V lost 4 bases and J lost 0 bases. Written as DNA, the CDR3 is TGTGCCTGGACTAGCGGGAACTCCTACGAGCAGTACTTC. Translating it yields CAWTSGNSYEQYF.

CDR3 DNA: TGTGCCAGCAGCTTGGCCCTCGAGCAGTACTTC. It codes for CASSLALEQYF. The gene calls are TRBV5-6 and TRBJ2-7; D unclear. Germline V lookup: CDR1 SGHDT, CDR2 YYEEEE. The CDR3 is 11 amino acids. Trimming cost V 0 bases and J 6 bases, with 4 bases left between them.

The chain joins TRBV5-1 to TRBJ2-5; D might be TRBD1 (6 bases). The V gene's germline CDR1 is SGHRS and CDR2 YFSETQ. The CDR3 sequence is 15 residues long. V lost 4 bases and J 0 bases, leaving 13 bases between the germline ends. DNA for the CDR3: TGCGCCAGCAGCCGCACAAGACAGGACCAAGAGACCCAGTACTTC. This codes for CASSRTRQDQETQYF.

This CDR3 is CSASQTRRETQYF. CDR3 nucleotides: TGCAGTGCTAGTCAGACTAGACGAGAGACCCAGTACTTC. The rearrangement joins TRBV20-1 to TRBJ2-5, with TRBD2 as a possible D gene (6 bases). V shed 3 bases and J shed 4 bases, with 12 bases lying between them. CDR3 length: 13 residues. Germline CDR1 and CDR2: DFQATT and SNEGSKA (reference sequence).

V is TRBV4-1 and J is TRBJ2-1; TRBD1 is a possible D gene (7 bases). CDR3 length: 16 amino acids. CDR1 is MGHRA and CDR2 is YSYEKL in the germline V gene. Between the trimmed V and J ends, which lost 1 base and 2 bases, there was a span of 12 bases. The CDR3 coding sequence is TGCGCCAGCAGCCAAGTGGAGGGGGCGGCCTACAATGAGCAGTTCTTC. Its translation is CASSQVEGAAYNEQFF.

This chain joins TRBV10-3 and TRBJ2-2; TRBD2 agrees at 11 bases. This CDR3 spans 17 amino acids. The germline V gene has CDR1 ENHRY and CDR2 SYGVKD. V shed 5 bases and J 1 base; nucleotides not matched to a gene: 6. The CDR3 bases are TGTGCCATCAGTCCCTCAACTAGCGGGGGGAACACCGGGGAGCTGTTTTTT. Encoded protein: CAISPSTSGGNTGELFF.

The CDR3: CASTPGQEGSKAFF. The CDR3 nucleotides are TGTGCCAGCACCCCGGGACAGGAAGGTTCGAAGGCTTTCTTT. V gene TRBV6-2 or TRBV6-3 combines with J gene TRBJ1-1, with 8 bases lining up with TRBD1. V shed 7 bases and J 11 bases; nucleotides not matched to a gene: 15. This CDR3 is 14 amino acids long. CDR1 is MNHEY, CDR2 SVGEGT, per germline.

The V and J genes are TRBV5-6 and TRBJ1-4, with 9 bases lining up with TRBD1. This CDR3 region has 14 residues. CDR1 is SGHDT and CDR2 is YYEEEE in the germline V gene. V was clipped by 1 base and J by 7 bases; unmatched bases: 2. The CDR3 coding sequence is TGTGCCAGCAGCTTGCCGGGACAGGGTGAAAAACTGTTTTTT. Amino acids: CASSLPGQGEKLFF. Together with reference TRBV5-6 and TRBJ1-4, the CDR3 gives the full variable domain: DAGVTQSPTHLIKTRGQQVTLRCSPKSGHDTVSWYQQALGQGPQFIFQYYEEEERQRGNFPDRFSGHQFPNYSSELNVNALLLGDSALYLCASSLPGQGEKLFFGSGTQLSVL.

In this sample, this clone turned up once. V and J are TRBV28 and TRBJ1-3; D is unresolved. The germline V gene encodes CDR1 MDHEN and CDR2 SYDVKM. The CDR3 has 15 residues. V gave up 8 bases and J gave up 0 bases, with 14 bases separating them. The CDR3 coding sequence is TGTGCCAGCCGACTGACGGTTAGCTCTGGAAACACCATATATTTT. It specifies CASRLTVSSGNTIYF.

A single count supports this clone. This sequence joins TRBV7-3 and TRBJ2-5, with TRBD1 matching 7 bases. The CDR3 contains 16 residues. V lost 5 bases to trimming and J lost 4 bases; unmatched junction nucleotides: 13. Germline loops: CDR1 SGHTA, CDR2 FQGTGA. CDR3 sequence: CASSPEGALNAETQYF. CDR3 sequence (DNA): TGTGCCAGCAGCCCCGAGGGGGCTTTGAACGCAGAGACCCAGTACTTC.

V and J are TRBV12-5 and TRBJ1-2; D is undetermined. Germline values: CDR1 LGHNT, CDR2 FRNRAP. V was pared by 6 bases and J by 8 bases, with 19 bases between. CDR3 length: 14 amino acids. The CDR3 DNA reads as TGTGCTAGTGGCCCAGTCCTTACCGGAGGGGGCTACACCTTC. Its translation is CASGPVLTGGGYTF.

The chain couples TRBV2 to TRBJ1-4; perhaps TRBD1 as D (5 bases). The V end was cut by 2 bases, the J end by 6 bases, with 10 bases between. The CDR3 has 14 amino acids. Germline lookup yields CDR1 SNHLY and CDR2 FYNNEI. The CDR3 reads CASSELGVDEKLFF. CDR3 DNA: TGTGCCAGCAGTGAATTAGGGGTTGATGAAAAACTGTTTTTT.

V is TRBV2 and J is TRBJ2-3; 9 nucleotides match TRBD2. CDR1 and CDR2 from the germline V gene are SNHLY and FYNNEI. The CDR3 is 13 amino acids. Trimming took 7 bases from V and 6 from J; bases not matched to a gene: 5. The CDR3 loop is CASTREGGDTQYF. In DNA form, the CDR3 reads TGTGCCAGCACGCGGGAGGGAGGGGATACGCAGTATTTT.